A selection of T cell receptor beta chains follows, all from one sample in a study of blood T cell repertoires in COVID-19. Only in-frame clones appear in the TCRdb table, and some are missing; sequencing was by immunoSEQ multiplex PCR. The table includes hundreds of thousands of clones, approximately 88% detected once. The sequencing sample was made of PBMCs or T cells enriched from blood (not recorded which). The receptors were gathered from a woman younger than 45 who had recovered from COVID-19. CDR3s include the opening cysteine and the closing phenylalanine or tryptophan. The order of the fields is CDR3 protein, V gene, clone size, J gene. Not all rows give a size; the values are once, few, many and, for expanded clones, a class.

CDR3: CASSDTTRQGGNEQFF; V: TRBV6-1; size: once; J: TRBJ2-1
CDR3: CASSPRPGDTQYF; V: TRBV3-1/TRBV3-2; size: -; J: TRBJ2-3
CDR3: CASSQDQGVQPQHF; V: TRBV4-3; size: -; J: TRBJ1-5
CDR3: CASSSGTLNQPQHF; V: TRBV3-1/TRBV3-2; size: -; J: TRBJ1-5
CDR3: CASSPLLPEAFF; V: TRBV28; size: few; J: TRBJ1-1
CDR3: CASSLGWNQPQHF; V: TRBV27; size: few; J: TRBJ1-5
CDR3: CASSSPSGRKLQTQYF; V: TRBV6-2/TRBV6-3; size: once; J: TRBJ2-5
CDR3: CASSRQGNTGELFF; V: TRBV5-1; size: -; J: TRBJ2-2
CDR3: CASSLVTGTSQETQYF; V: TRBV11-1; size: -; J: TRBJ2-5
CDR3: CASSGGLNTGELFF; V: TRBV11-2; size: -; J: TRBJ2-2
CDR3: CASSLGLATQETQYF; V: TRBV5-1; size: -; J: TRBJ2-5